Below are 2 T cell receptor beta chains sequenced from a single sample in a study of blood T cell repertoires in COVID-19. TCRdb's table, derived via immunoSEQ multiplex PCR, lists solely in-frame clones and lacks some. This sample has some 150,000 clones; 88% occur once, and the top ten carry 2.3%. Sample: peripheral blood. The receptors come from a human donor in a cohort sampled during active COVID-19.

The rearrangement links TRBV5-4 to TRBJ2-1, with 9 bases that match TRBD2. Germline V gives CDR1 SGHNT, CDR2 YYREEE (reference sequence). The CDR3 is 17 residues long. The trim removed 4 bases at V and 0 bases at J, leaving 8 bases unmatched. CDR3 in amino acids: CASSPGSGRTSYNEQFF. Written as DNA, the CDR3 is TGTGCCAGCAGCCCCGGAAGCGGGAGGACCTCCTACAATGAGCAGTTCTTC.

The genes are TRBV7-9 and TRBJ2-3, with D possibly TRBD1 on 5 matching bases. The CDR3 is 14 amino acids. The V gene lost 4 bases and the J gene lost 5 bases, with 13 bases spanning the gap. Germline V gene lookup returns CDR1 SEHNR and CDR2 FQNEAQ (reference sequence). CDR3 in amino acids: CASSSDQQGDTQYF. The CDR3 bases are TGTGCCAGCAGCTCTGACCAGCAGGGAGATACGCAGTATTTT.